This T cell receptor beta chain was profiled in a study of blood T cell repertoires in COVID-19. Study-level background: From T cells, B-cell-depleted T cells, or PBMCs came the material, which was cDNA or gDNA.

This clone was observed once. Original processing notes: Amplifying reference gene primers gave estimates of nucleated cell counts. Profiled with immunoSEQ multiplex PCR; TCRdb holds only in-frame clones, not every one. D and trimming come from the DNA, and the V and J calls and clone size come from that table. There are about 99,000 clones in the sample; 85% to 90% occur only once, and 15% lies in the top ten. Sequencing was done on a sample of peripheral blood. This clonotype originated in a man in his fifties with acute or convalescent COVID-19.

CDR3 sequence (DNA): TGTGCCAGCAGAAAGGGACAGGGAAGCACAGATACGCAGTATTTT. Residues: CASRKGQGSTDTQYF. This chain uses TRBV6-5 with TRBJ2-3; 9 bases are a match to TRBD1. There are 15 residues in the CDR3. The V and J ends lost 6 bases and 0 bases, in that order; junction bases with no gene match: 4. The V gene's germline CDR1 is MNHEY and CDR2 SVGAGI.